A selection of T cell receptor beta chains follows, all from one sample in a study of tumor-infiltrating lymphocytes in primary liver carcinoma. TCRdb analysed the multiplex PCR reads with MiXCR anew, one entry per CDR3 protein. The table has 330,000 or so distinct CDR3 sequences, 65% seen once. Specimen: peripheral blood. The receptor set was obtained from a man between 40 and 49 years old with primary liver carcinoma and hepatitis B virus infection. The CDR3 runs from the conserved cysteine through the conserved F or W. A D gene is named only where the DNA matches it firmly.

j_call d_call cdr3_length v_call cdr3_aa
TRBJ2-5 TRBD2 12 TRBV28 CASIRREGTQYF
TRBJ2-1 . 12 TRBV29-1 CSAGTANNEQFF
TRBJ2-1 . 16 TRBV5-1 CASSPSKSGSYNEQFF
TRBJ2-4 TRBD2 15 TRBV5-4 CASSLSGGRSGIQYF
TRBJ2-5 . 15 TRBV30 CAWARGMGVLETQYF
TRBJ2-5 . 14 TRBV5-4 CASSSRTAEETQYF
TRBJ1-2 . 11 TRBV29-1 CSVEEVRGYTF
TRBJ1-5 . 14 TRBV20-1 CSARQPYSNQPQHF
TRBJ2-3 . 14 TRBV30 CAWRGSGRGDTQYF
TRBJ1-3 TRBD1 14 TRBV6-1 CASSAGTVGNTIYF
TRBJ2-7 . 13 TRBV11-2 CASSSDRTEEQYF
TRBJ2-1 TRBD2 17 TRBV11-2 CASSPTSERGFHNEQFF
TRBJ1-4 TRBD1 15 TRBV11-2 CASSLSSGGNEKLLF
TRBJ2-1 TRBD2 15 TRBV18 CASSPPSGSRNEQFF
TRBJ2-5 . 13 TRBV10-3 CAISEGQGETQYF
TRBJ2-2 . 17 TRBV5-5 CASSLQPARGNTGELFF
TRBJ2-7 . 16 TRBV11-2 CASSHTIDRRGYEQYF